These 24 T cell receptor beta chains originate from one sample sequenced in a study of memory CD4+ T cells and cytomegalovirus serostatus. Single viable CD3+CD4+CD8-CD45RO+ cells were sorted as the memory CD4+ T cells. Sequencing was performed with immunoSEQ multiplex PCR; in TCRdb, only in-frame clones are kept and a portion is missing. This table holds 50,000 or so clones, 70% to 85% found once. The specimen was memory CD4+ T cells from blood. These receptors were taken from an adult in good health and CMV-seronegative.

V is TRBV19 and J is TRBJ1-2; no firm D call. The CDR3 runs to 16 residues. The germline V and J ends were trimmed by 3 bases and 0 bases, with 14 bases remaining between them. The germline V gene has CDR1 LNHDA and CDR2 SQIVND (reference sequence). As DNA, the CDR3 is TGTGCCAGTAGTATTTCGTCTTTCGGAGCTAACTATGGCTACACCTTC. As protein: CASSISSFGANYGYTF.

V and J are TRBV9 and TRBJ2-1; 7 nucleotides line up with TRBD2. The CDR3 totals 16 residues. Germline-derived CDR1 and CDR2 are SGDLS and YYNGEE. V lost 0 bases, J lost 2 bases, and 5 bases stayed unmatched. In DNA, the CDR3 is TGTGCCAGCAGCGTAGGTCCGGGGGGAGCCTACAATGAGCAGTTCTTC. It translates to CASSVGPGGAYNEQFF.

This chain connects TRBV5-1 to TRBJ2-7; the D call may be TRBD1 or TRBD2 (5 bases each). V lost 2 bases to trimming and J lost 0 bases, with 9 bases between them. This CDR3 has 14 residues. CDR1 and CDR2 from the germline V gene are SGHRS and YFSETQ. DNA for the CDR3: TGCGCCAGCAGCTTCGAGGGGTCCTCCTACGAGCAGTACTTC. Protein product: CASSFEGSSYEQYF.

V gene TRBV6-5 combines with J gene TRBJ1-5, with no clear D. The CDR3 consists of 11 residues. Germline lookup yields CDR1 MNHEY and CDR2 SVGAGI. V dropped 5 bases and J dropped 11 bases, with 10 bases sitting between them. The CDR3 DNA sequence: TGTGCCAGCAGTGTTGGGAGGTCCCAGCATTTT. This gives the protein CASSVGRSQHF.

The chain recombines TRBV2 with TRBJ1-3; weak D call: TRBD1 (6 bases). V was clipped by 7 bases and J by 2 bases, with 15 bases between them. The CDR3 length is 15 residues. Germline CDR1 is SNHLY and CDR2 is FYNNEI. The CDR3 coding sequence is TGTGCCAGCAAATCAGAAGGGGGTCCTGGAAACACCATATATTTT. Its translation is CASKSEGGPGNTIYF.

V usage is TRBV28 and J usage is TRBJ1-3; D perhaps matches TRBD1 (6 bases). Germline-derived CDR1 and CDR2 are MDHEN and SYDVKM. The length of the CDR3 is 14 residues. V was shortened by 4 bases and J by 5 bases, with 12 bases between the two germline ends. The CDR3 nucleotides are TGTGCCAGCAGTTCCCCAGGGGACCGAAACACCATATATTTT. Translated: CASSSPGDRNTIYF.

J is TRBJ1-6 and V is TRBV6-5; D is unresolved. V was clipped by 5 bases and J by 6 bases, with 5 bases between them. This CDR3 is 12 amino acids long. From germline, CDR1 is MNHEY and CDR2 SVGAGI. The CDR3 nucleotides are TGTGCCAGCAGTGACGCTAATTCACCCCTCCACTTT. Protein sequence: CASSDANSPLHF.

This clone was recorded a few times. The chain couples TRBV6-1 to TRBJ1-4; perhaps TRBD1 as D (5 bases). CDR1 and CDR2 (germline): MNHNS, SASEGT. V lost 6 bases, J lost 5 bases, and 16 bases lay in between. The CDR3 is made up of 15 amino acids. DNA of the CDR3: TGTGCCAGCAGCCTGTCGGGACTCCCAAATGAAAAACTGTTTTTT. It is translated as CASSLSGLPNEKLFF.

The chain employs TRBV10-1 and TRBJ2-1; 9 nucleotides match TRBD1. There are 16 residues in the CDR3. With 4 bases clipped from V and 9 bases from J, the junction kept 13 bases outside the gene matches. From germline, CDR1 is WNHNN and CDR2 SYGVQD (reference sequence). In DNA, the CDR3 is TGCGCCAGCAGTGTATACCGGGACAGGGACGTAGGTGAGCAGTTCTTC. Its protein is CASSVYRDRDVGEQFF.

The rearrangement links TRBV28 to TRBJ1-2, with a weak D call TRBD1 (5 bases). Germline assignment: CDR1 MDHEN and CDR2 SYDVKM. The CDR3 consists of 12 residues. V lost 7 bases to trimming and J lost 9 bases, with 15 bases between them. The CDR3 loop reads CASIRQGRRYTF. The DNA for the CDR3 is TGTGCCAGCATTCGCCAGGGTCGGCGCTACACCTTC.

The chain employs TRBV4-1 and TRBJ1-1; possibly TRBD1 for D (5 bases). Germline V lookup: CDR1 MGHRA, CDR2 YSYEKL. This CDR3 has 15 residues. V was trimmed by 5 bases and J by 5 bases, leaving 18 bases between them. As DNA, the CDR3 is TGCGCCAGCAGCTCCCCTACGAGGGGTGAGACTGAAGCTTTCTTT. Protein product: CASSSPTRGETEAFF.

Written as DNA, the CDR3 is TGTGCCAGCAGTGAAGGACAGCACCCTTACTATGGCTACACCTTC. The encoded protein is CASSEGQHPYYGYTF. The rearrangement joins TRBV6-1 to TRBJ1-2; a weak D match, TRBD1 (5 bases). Germline CDR1 MNHNS, CDR2 SASEGT. The V end was cut by 1 base, the J end by 3 bases, with 12 bases between. The CDR3 runs to 15 residues.

The V call is TRBV6-1, the J call TRBJ2-7, with 10 bases fitting TRBD1. The V and J ends lost 3 bases and 6 bases, in that order; junction bases with no gene match: 11. Germline loops: CDR1 MNHNS, CDR2 SASEGT. This CDR3 spans 16 amino acids. In DNA form, the CDR3 reads TGTGCCAGCAGTGACCGACAGGGGGCGAACTTCGGCGAGCAGTACTTC. It codes for CASSDRQGANFGEQYF.

V usage is TRBV19 and J usage is TRBJ2-1; 11 bases agree with TRBD1. Germline V gene data show CDR1 as LNHDA and CDR2 as SQIVND (reference sequence). Trimming cost V 4 bases and J 6 bases; bases outside gene matches: 5. This CDR3 has 15 amino acids. The CDR3 here is CASSTLGQGANEQFF. In DNA form, the CDR3 reads TGTGCCAGTAGTACCCTAGGACAGGGGGCCAATGAGCAGTTCTTC.

The chain couples TRBV21-1 to TRBJ1-5; the D segment call TRBD1 is taken from the table without a DNA check. TRBV21-1 is described as a pseudogene. The CDR3 contains 21 residues. CDR3 protein: CASSKKTRRGQGSLENQPQHF. The CDR3 DNA reads as TGTGCCAGCAGCAAAAAAACCCGTCGTGGACAGGGAAGCCTTGAAAATCAGCCCCAGCATTTT.

The rearrangement joins TRBV6-5 to TRBJ1-3; no clear D gene. V was cut by 6 bases and J by 4 bases, with 13 bases left in between. The CDR3 has 14 residues. Germline V gene data show CDR1 as MNHEY and CDR2 as SVGAGI. The CDR3 loop is CASRPSGEGNTIYF. The CDR3 nucleotides are TGTGCCAGCAGACCGTCTGGGGAAGGAAACACCATATATTTT.

The CDR3 coding sequence is TGTGCCAGCAGCTTGGCCGATTTCGGAGCTGAAGCTTTCTTT. Its translation: CASSLADFGAEAFF. The chain is built from TRBV5-4 and TRBJ1-1, with no clear D. This CDR3 has 14 residues. Trimming stripped 0 bases from V and 6 bases from J, with 12 bases between. CDR1 is SGHNT and CDR2 is YYREEE in the germline V gene (reference sequence).

This rearrangement joins TRBV30 to TRBJ2-1, with D tentatively TRBD1 or TRBD2 (6 bases each). CDR1 and CDR2 (germline): GTSNPN, SVGIG (reference sequence). V lost 2 bases, J lost 2 bases, and 10 bases lay in between. This CDR3 has 14 residues. The CDR3 DNA follows: TGTGCCTGGAGTCGCGGGACAACCTACAATGAGCAGTTCTTC. Translating it yields CAWSRGTTYNEQFF.

The rearrangement uses TRBV15 and TRBJ1-2; 7 bases map to TRBD1. Germline CDR1 and CDR2: LNHNV and YYDKDF (reference sequence). The CDR3 has 15 amino acids. The J segment lost 0 bases and the V segment lost 4 bases, leaving 5 bases of the junction unmatched. CDR3 nucleotide sequence: TGTGCCACCAGCAAAACCGGGACAGCTAACTATGGCTACACCTTC. Residues: CATSKTGTANYGYTF.

The chain links TRBV7-2 to TRBJ1-1; 9 positions match TRBD1. The CDR3 contains 16 residues. The ends lost 2 bases at V and 3 bases at J; junction bases unmatched: 7. Germline CDR1 SGHTA, CDR2 FQGNSA. For the CDR3, the DNA is TGTGCCAGCAGCTTAAGGACAGGGGTGTTTTACACTGAAGCTTTCTTT. It translates to CASSLRTGVFYTEAFF.

The gene calls are TRBV9 and TRBJ1-6, with D hard to call. Trimming cost V 4 bases and J 5 bases, with 7 bases left between them. Per germline, CDR1 SGDLS and CDR2 YYNGEE. This CDR3 comprises 13 residues. This chain's CDR3 is CASSQRDNSPLHF. CDR3 bases: TGTGCCAGCAGCCAGAGGGATAATTCACCCCTCCACTTT.

The chain is built from TRBV18 and TRBJ2-6; D is uncertain. The CDR3 length is 14 residues. Germline CDR1 is KGHSH and CDR2 is LQKENI. V was trimmed by 4 bases and J by 4 bases, leaving 8 bases between them. The CDR3 DNA follows: TGTGCCAGCTCACTAGGCCGGGGGGCCAACGTCCTGACTTTC. Translation: CASSLGRGANVLTF.

This clone was detected a few times. The chain has TRBV28 and TRBJ1-3, with D possibly TRBD1 on 5 matching bases. Trimming cost V 9 bases and J 2 bases, with 14 bases left between them. This CDR3 comprises 14 residues. Looked up from germline, CDR1 is MDHEN and CDR2 is SYDVKM. CDR3 sequence (DNA): TGTGCCAGTCAGGGCGAGTTGGCTGGAAACACCATATATTTT. As protein: CASQGELAGNTIYF.

The chain has TRBV30 and TRBJ2-3; D gene uncertain. The germline V and J ends were trimmed by 0 bases and 2 bases, with 12 bases remaining between them. The CDR3 length is 15 residues. Germline CDR1 GTSNPN, CDR2 SVGIG (reference sequence). CDR3 in amino acids: CAWSVPGINTDTQYF. The DNA for the CDR3 is TGTGCCTGGAGTGTACCTGGGATAAACACAGATACGCAGTATTTT.